This TCR beta chain is drawn from a study of T cell changes during pregnancy in multiple sclerosis. The CDR3 is 13 residues long. V was clipped by 6 bases and J by 5 bases; unmatched bases: 6. Looked up from germline, CDR1 is SEHNR and CDR2 is FQNEAQ (reference sequence). TCRdb's table, derived via immunoSEQ multiplex PCR, lists solely in-frame clones and lacks some. The table lists tens of thousands of clones, 90% to 95% of them singletons. The chain combines TRBV7-9 with TRBJ2-7, with 8 positions matching TRBD2. The TCR sequence derives from a female donor with multiple sclerosis, enrolled in a pregnancy study. Specimen: CD4+ T cells from peripheral blood mononuclear cells, collected in the third trimester of pregnancy. The CDR3, as DNA: TGTGCCAGCAGTCGAAGCGGGAGCCACGAGCAGTACTTC. It translates to CASSRSGSHEQYF.